A single sample gave rise to the 18 T cell receptor beta chains below, sequenced in a study of CD8+CD57+ T cells in acquired aplastic anemia. Genomic DNA, the template, was used for profiling of the TCR beta VDJ and CDR3. TCRdb itself ran the reads through MiXCR, one entry per CDR3 protein. The sample lists roughly 150,000 distinct CDR3 sequences; more than 45% were seen once. The patients chosen for sequencing had shown expansion of CD8+CD57+ cells (detected by flow cytometry). What was sequenced was sorted CD4+, CD8+, or CD8+CD57+ T cells (not recorded which) from PBMCs. These receptor sequences come from a human donor with aplastic anemia.

There are a few counts of this clonotype. V usage is TRBV28 and J usage is TRBJ1-2; D gene unclear. The CDR3 contains 13 residues. V shed 5 bases and J shed 10 bases, with 17 bases lying between them. In germline, CDR1 is MDHEN, CDR2 SYDVKM. This chain's CDR3 is CASSLTWTVPYTF. CDR3 sequence (DNA): TGTGCCAGCAGTCTCACCTGGACGGTGCCCTACACCTTC.

This chain connects TRBV10-3 to TRBJ1-5, with D unresolved. V lost 3 bases and J 4 bases, leaving 7 bases between the germline ends. The CDR3 covers 13 residues. Germline loops: CDR1 ENHRY, CDR2 SYGVKD. DNA for the CDR3: TGTGCCATCAGTGAAGGGAGAAATCAGCCCCAGCATTTT. Protein product: CAISEGRNQPQHF.

This chain joins TRBV6-1 and TRBJ1-2; possibly TRBD1 for D (6 bases). Germline values: CDR1 MNHNS, CDR2 SASEGT. Deletions cut 5 bases from V and 4 bases from J, with 17 bases between. This CDR3 has 15 residues. In DNA, the CDR3 is TGTGCCAGCAGTTCCCGACCATGGACAGTCTATGGCTACACCTTC. This codes for CASSSRPWTVYGYTF.

This clonotype turned up a few times. A clone one base away is much larger, so this may be a read error. The CDR3 DNA follows: TGTGCCAGCGCCGGGACAGGCAGAGATGCGCAGTATTTT. This sequence encodes CASAGTGRDAQYF. The V gene is TRBV6-1, the J gene TRBJ2-3; the match to TRBD1 covers 8 bases. The V gene's germline CDR1 is MNHNS and CDR2 SASEGT. The CDR3 contains 13 residues.

In this sample, this clonotype is medium-sized. CDR3 nucleotide sequence: TGTGCCATCAGCTCCGGGACCGAGAATTCACCCCTCCACTTT. Translating gives CAISSGTENSPLHF. The genes are TRBV10-3 and TRBJ1-6; D possibly corresponds to TRBD1 (5 bases). The germline CDR1 and CDR2 sequences are ENHRY and SYGVKD. The length of the CDR3 is 14 residues. Trimming shortened V by 6 bases and J by 7 bases, and 13 bases separated the two germline ends.

The genes are TRBV19 and TRBJ2-2; TRBD1 or TRBD2 may be the D gene (5 bases each). V lost 5 bases and J lost 4, with 14 bases in between. CDR1 is LNHDA, CDR2 SQIVND, per germline (reference sequence). The CDR3 is made up of 15 amino acids. CDR3 region: CASSLYGGSTGELFF. In DNA form, the CDR3 reads TGTGCCAGTAGTCTCTATGGGGGATCCACCGGGGAGCTGTTTTTT.

This clonotype was observed a handful of times. The chain carries TRBV24-1 and TRBJ1-5, with TRBD1 as a possible D gene (5 bases). V was clipped by 3 bases and J by 4 bases, with 9 bases between them. In germline, CDR1 is KGHDR, CDR2 SFDVKD. This CDR3 is 14 amino acids long. The chain's CDR3 is CATSDTGQNQPQHF. The CDR3 DNA is TGTGCCACCAGTGATACAGGCCAAAATCAGCCCCAGCATTTT.

V and J are TRBV7-9 and TRBJ2-7, with no clear D. V shed 1 base and J shed 6 bases, with 4 bases lying between them. CDR3 length equals 11 residues. Per the germline V gene, CDR1 is SEHNR and CDR2 is FQNEAQ (reference sequence). CDR3 bases: TGTGCCAGCAGCTTAGATTTCGAGCAGTACTTC. Its translation: CASSLDFEQYF.

This clonotype was found many times. The chain couples TRBV6-2 or TRBV6-3 to TRBJ2-5; no firm D call. The germline CDR1 and CDR2 sequences are MNHEY and SVGEGT. The ends were cut back, 5 bases at V and 5 bases at J, with 15 bases in the middle. The CDR3 runs to 14 residues. The CDR3 DNA reads as TGTGCCAGCAGTGTTAACTATGGGCGTGAGACCCAGTACTTC. Protein product: CASSVNYGRETQYF.

The chain couples TRBV28 to TRBJ2-7; TRBD2 agrees at 15 bases. The CDR3 spans 18 residues. J lost 1 base, V lost 8 bases, and 12 bases had no gene match. CDR1 is MDHEN and CDR2 is SYDVKM in the germline V gene. The CDR3 DNA reads TGTGCCAGCCGACTCCCGGGACTAGCGGGAGGCTTATCCTACGAGCAGTACTTC. As protein: CASRLPGLAGGLSYEQYF.

This clonotype occurred many times. The CDR3: CASSLTLGYTF. Here the CDR3 DNA reads TGTGCCAGCAGCCTAACCTTGGGCTACACCTTC. The J gene is TRBJ1-2, the V gene TRBV7-2; D is undetermined. Germline V CDR1 and CDR2: SGHTA, FQGNSA. The CDR3 is made up of 11 amino acids. V lost 5 bases to trimming and J lost 8 bases, with 9 bases between them.

Comments on this clonotype: Possible read error: a much larger clone is one base away. Here the CDR3 omits its conserved ending phenylalanine or tryptophan, so a read error is the likely source. The rearrangement joins TRBV13 to TRBJ2-1, with TRBD2 matching over 9 bases. The germline V gene has CDR1 PRHDT and CDR2 FYEKMQ (reference sequence). V lost 2 bases to trimming and J lost 13 bases; unmatched junction nucleotides: 3. The CDR3 has 12 residues. The CDR3, as DNA: TGTGCCAGCAGCTTACTAGCGGGGTCCCAGTTCTCC. Translated, it gives CASSLLAGSQFS.

A few counts support this clonotype. The chain links TRBV20-1 to TRBJ2-7; D gene unclear. CDR1 is DFQATT and CDR2 is SNEGSKA in the germline V gene (reference sequence). The V end was cut by 3 bases, the J end by 6 bases, with 12 bases between. CDR3 length: 12 amino acids. CDR3: CSASLGNGEQYF. The DNA for the CDR3 is TGCAGTGCTAGTTTAGGGAACGGCGAGCAGTACTTC.

This clonotype was recorded many times. The rearrangement links TRBV9 to TRBJ2-1, with 9 bases matching TRBD1. Germline assignment: CDR1 SGDLS and CDR2 YYNGEE. Unmatched junction bases numbered 1, after V lost 3 bases and J lost 3 bases. This CDR3 has 14 residues. CDR3 bases: TGTGCCAGCAGCGCGGACAGGGGCTACAATGAGCAGTTCTTC. Protein: CASSADRGYNEQFF. Full variable domain (missing parts from reference TRBV9 and TRBJ2-1): DSGVTQTPKHLITATGQRVTLRCSPRSGDLSVYWYQQSLDQGLQFLIQYYNGEERAKGNILERFSAQQFPDLHSELNLSSLELGDSALYFCASSADRGYNEQFFGPGTRLTVL.

V usage is TRBV20-1 and J usage is TRBJ1-2; 8 nucleotides align to TRBD1. The junction had 12 bases not matched to a gene; V was cut back by 2 bases and J by 7 bases. Germline V gene lookup returns CDR1 DFQATT and CDR2 SNEGSKA (reference sequence). The length of the CDR3 is 15 residues. CDR3 region: CSARIGAGGGSGYTF. The CDR3 nucleotides read TGCAGTGCTAGAATAGGGGCAGGGGGCGGTTCTGGCTACACCTTC.

This clonotype came up many times. V is TRBV2 and J is TRBJ1-1, with TRBD1 matching 10 bases. The junction had 3 bases not matched to a gene; V was cut back by 6 bases and J by 2 bases. The CDR3 length is 14 residues. CDR1 SNHLY and CDR2 FYNNEI come from the germline V gene. The chain's CDR3 is CASRRQGANTEAFF. CDR3 nucleotides: TGTGCCAGCAGAAGACAGGGGGCAAACACTGAAGCTTTCTTT. The whole variable domain, remainder taken from reference TRBV2 and TRBJ1-1, is EPEVTQTPSHQVTQMGQEVILRCVPISNHLYFYWYRQILGQKVEFLVSFYNNEISEKSEIFDDQFSVERPDGSNFTLKIRSTKLEDSAMYFCASRRQGANTEAFFGQGTRLTVV.

This clonotype was observed many times. This chain connects TRBV12-5 to TRBJ1-2, with 8 bases fitting TRBD1. J gave up 4 bases and V 6 bases, and 10 bases lay outside the gene matches. Germline assignment: CDR1 LGHNT and CDR2 FRNRAP. The CDR3 has 15 amino acids. The CDR3 loop is CASGVPGGIGYGYTF. The DNA of the CDR3 is TGTGCTAGTGGGGTCCCAGGGGGCATTGGCTATGGCTACACCTTC.

The V and J genes are TRBV29-1 and TRBJ2-5; no clear D gene. V was clipped by 5 bases and J by 4 bases, with 11 bases between them. The germline CDR1 and CDR2 sequences are SQVTM and ANQGSEA. CDR3 length: 12 residues. The CDR3 protein is CSVFLSGETQYF. For the CDR3, the DNA is TGCAGCGTTTTTCTGAGTGGAGAGACCCAGTACTTC.